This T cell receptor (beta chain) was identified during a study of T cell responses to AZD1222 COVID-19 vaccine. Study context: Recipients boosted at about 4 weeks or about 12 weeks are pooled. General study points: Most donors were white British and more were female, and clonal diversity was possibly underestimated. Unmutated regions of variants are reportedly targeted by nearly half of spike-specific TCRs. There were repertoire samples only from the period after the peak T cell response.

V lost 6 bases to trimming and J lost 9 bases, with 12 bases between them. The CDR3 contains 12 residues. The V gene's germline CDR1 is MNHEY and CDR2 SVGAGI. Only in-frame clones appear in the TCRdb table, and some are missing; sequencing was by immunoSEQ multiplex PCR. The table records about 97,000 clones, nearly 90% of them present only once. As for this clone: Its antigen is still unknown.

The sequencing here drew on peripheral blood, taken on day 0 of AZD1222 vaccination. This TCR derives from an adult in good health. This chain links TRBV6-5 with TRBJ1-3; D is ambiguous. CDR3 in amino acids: CASSALGSTIYF. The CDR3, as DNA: TGTGCCAGCAGCGCCCTCGGGAGCACCATATATTTT.